The 14 T cell receptor beta chains below were found in one sample sequenced in a study of blood T cell repertoires in COVID-19. Clones were sequenced by immunoSEQ multiplex PCR, and TCRdb holds only the in-frame ones, with some missing. The sample has fewer than 45,000 clones; about 90% are singletons. What was sequenced was peripheral blood. Receptor source: a woman in her 30s in a cohort sampled during active COVID-19.

The rearrangement uses TRBV5-1 and TRBJ1-2; the match to TRBD1 covers 7 bases. Germline CDR1 reads SGHRS; CDR2 reads YFSETQ. CDR3 size: 16 residues. The V and J ends lost 4 bases and 4 bases, in that order; junction bases with no gene match: 13. CDR3 protein: CASSQGGWTGGYGYTF. In DNA, the CDR3 is TGCGCCAGCAGCCAAGGGGGGTGGACAGGCGGCTATGGCTACACCTTC. The entire variable domain, with the rest obtained from reference TRBV5-1 and TRBJ1-2, is as follows: KAGVTQTPRYLIKTRGQQVTLSCSPISGHRSVSWYQQTPGQGLQFLFEYFSETQRNKGNFPGRFSGRQFSNSRSEMNVSTLELGDSALYLCASSQGGWTGGYGYTFGSGTRLTVV.

The chain recombines TRBV9 with TRBJ2-7, with D uncertain. Trimming cost V 4 bases and J 7 bases, with 12 bases left between them. Germline lookup yields CDR1 SGDLS and CDR2 YYNGEE. CDR3 length equals 12 residues. CDR3 sequence reads: CASSPHVGEQYF. CDR3 nucleotide sequence: TGTGCCAGCAGCCCCCATGTCGGGGAGCAGTACTTC.

V usage is TRBV14 and J usage is TRBJ2-5; possible D gene TRBD2, 5 bases. Germline lookup yields CDR1 SGHDN and CDR2 FVKESK. The CDR3 has 17 residues. Trimming cost V 4 bases and J 0 bases, with 18 bases left between them. Written as DNA, the CDR3 is TGTGCCAGCAGCCCGGGATTGGGTCAGACGAACCAAGAGACCCAGTACTTC. Translating gives CASSPGLGQTNQETQYF. The full variable domain, its missing parts supplied by reference TRBV14 and TRBJ2-5, is EAGVTQFPSHSVIEKGQTVTLRCDPISGHDNLYWYRRVMGKEIKFLLHFVKESKQDESGMPNNRFLAERTGGTYSTLKVQPAELEDSGVYFCASSPGLGQTNQETQYFGPGTRLLVL.

The CDR3 DNA reads as TGCGCCAGCAGCTTGGTTTTTAGCGGGAGGGCCAGGAGCGGGGAGCTGTTTTTT. It yields the protein CASSLVFSGRARSGELFF. The chain joins TRBV5-1 to TRBJ2-2, with TRBD2 matching over 11 bases. The CDR3 sequence is 18 residues long. CDR1 is SGHRS, CDR2 YFSETQ, per germline. Trimming took 0 bases from V and 7 from J; bases not matched to a gene: 11. Looking up the rest from reference TRBV5-1 and TRBJ2-2 gives the full variable domain: KAGVTQTPRYLIKTRGQQVTLSCSPISGHRSVSWYQQTPGQGLQFLFEYFSETQRNKGNFPGRFSGRQFSNSRSEMNVSTLELGDSALYLCASSLVFSGRARSGELFFGEGSRLTVL.

The V and J genes are TRBV2 and TRBJ2-7, with 9 bases lining up with TRBD2. This CDR3 contains 17 residues. The V gene's germline CDR1 is SNHLY and CDR2 FYNNEI. With V trimmed by 7 bases and J by 0 bases, 13 bases remained unmatched. The CDR3 sequence is CASTPPWGTSLSYEQYF. The DNA of the CDR3 is TGTGCCAGCACTCCGCCCTGGGGGACTAGCCTCTCCTACGAGCAGTACTTC.

The V and J genes are TRBV9 and TRBJ2-3; D is uncertain. Germline V gene lookup returns CDR1 SGDLS and CDR2 YYNGEE. The V gene lost 1 base and the J gene lost 4 bases, with 13 bases spanning the gap. CDR3 length: 15 residues. CDR3 amino acids: CASSVPLGTADTQYF. DNA of the CDR3: TGTGCCAGCAGCGTACCCCTAGGCACTGCAGATACGCAGTATTTT.

V gene TRBV6-5 combines with J gene TRBJ2-7; 10 nucleotides match TRBD1. From germline, CDR1 is MNHEY and CDR2 SVGAGI. V was clipped by 7 bases and J by 5 bases; unmatched bases: 8. The CDR3 covers 14 residues. The CDR3 region is CASNSRQGAHEQYF. The CDR3 bases are TGTGCCAGCAACTCCAGACAGGGGGCTCACGAGCAGTACTTC.

In this sample, this clone turned up a few times. The V call is TRBV9, the J call TRBJ2-3, with TRBD2 as a possible D gene (5 bases). CDR3 length: 15 residues. Deletions cut 0 bases from V and 1 base from J, with 9 bases between. The germline V gene encodes CDR1 SGDLS and CDR2 YYNGEE. Written as DNA, the CDR3 is TGTGCCAGCAGCGTAGGTTTTAGCGGCACAGATACGCAGTATTTT. Amino acid sequence: CASSVGFSGTDTQYF. The variable domain in full, completed from reference TRBV9 and TRBJ2-3, reads DSGVTQTPKHLITATGQRVTLRCSPRSGDLSVYWYQQSLDQGLQFLIQYYNGEERAKGNILERFSAQQFPDLHSELNLSSLELGDSALYFCASSVGFSGTDTQYFGPGTRLTVL.

This chain uses TRBV24-1 with TRBJ2-5, with 12 bases that match TRBD1. V lost 4 bases, J lost 7 bases, and 0 bases stayed unmatched. The CDR3 covers 13 residues. Per the germline V gene, CDR1 is KGHDR and CDR2 is SFDVKD. Here the CDR3 DNA reads TGTGCCACCAGTGAGGGACAGGGGGCGACCCAGTACTTC. This translates into CATSEGQGATQYF.

The chain carries TRBV6-5 and TRBJ1-1; D call uncertain. The length of the CDR3 is 12 residues. Trimming left V 8 bases short and J 5 bases short, with 12 bases between. CDR1 and CDR2 (germline): MNHEY, SVGAGI. CDR3 DNA sequence: TGTGCCAGCTGGCTCCTGCGGACTGAAGCTTTCTTT. Translation gives CASWLLRTEAFF.

The chain has TRBV7-9 and TRBJ2-1; 13 bases fit TRBD2. There are 16 residues in the CDR3. Germline CDR1 reads SEHNR; CDR2 reads FQNEAQ (reference sequence). After removal of 5 bases from V and 12 bases from J, the junction contained 13 bases not matched to a gene. The CDR3 DNA reads as TGTGCCAGCAGCCCAGGATGGACTAGCGGGAGACTTGGGCAGTTCTTC. As protein: CASSPGWTSGRLGQFF.

This chain links TRBV25-1 with TRBJ2-3; D gene uncertain. The CDR3 extends over 15 amino acids. Germline-derived CDR1 and CDR2 are MGHDK and SYGVNS. With 5 bases removed from V and 2 bases from J, the gap between germline ends came to 14 bases. CDR3 sequence reads: CASSQSVSPTDTQYF. DNA for the CDR3: TGTGCCAGCAGTCAGTCCGTTAGCCCCACAGATACGCAGTATTTT.

This chain joins TRBV6-6 and TRBJ2-1; TRBD2 agrees at 8 bases. The germline V gene has CDR1 MNHNY and CDR2 SVGAGI (reference sequence). V shed 6 bases and J 8 bases; nucleotides not matched to a gene: 3. The CDR3 sequence is 12 residues long. This chain's CDR3 is CASSWRGDEQFF. In DNA form, the CDR3 reads TGTGCCAGCAGCTGGCGGGGGGATGAGCAGTTCTTC.

The V call is TRBV3-1 (or the pseudogene TRBV3-2), the J call TRBJ1-5; 8 nucleotides align to TRBD1. Germline loops: CDR1 LGHDT, CDR2 YNNKEL (reference sequence). The CDR3 length is 16 residues. Trimming took 6 bases from V and 1 from J; bases not matched to a gene: 8. For the CDR3, the DNA is TGTGCCAGCAGGCTCAGGGGGCCGGGCAGCAATCAGCCCCAGCATTTT. Encoded protein: CASRLRGPGSNQPQHF.